This is a list of T cell receptor beta chains from one sample in a study of PD-1 and CTLA-4 blockade in melanoma. The repertoire was sequenced with immunoSEQ multiplex PCR; TCRdb's copy has only in-frame clones and lacks some. The table has about 16,000 clones, roughly 70% seen once. The input for sequencing was CD8+ T cells from peripheral blood, taken from a patient given anti-PD-1 treatment. The receptor set was obtained from a human donor with melanoma. CDR3s leave out the opening cysteine and the closing phenylalanine or tryptophan.

>TRBV24-1|TRBJ2-2|15
ATSDSSGTGMSGELF
>TRBV7-9|TRBJ2-7|12
ASSSTGLRYEQY
>TRBV19|TRBJ2-7|12
ASSMGGSPYEQY
>TRBV10-3|TRBJ1-3|13
AISERGQGTDTIY
>TRBV15|TRBJ1-2|13
ATIRDRGFGYGYT
>TRBV7-9|TRBJ1-1|12
ASSTGQGGTEAF
>TRBV19|TRBJ2-1|12
ASTQGSSYNEQF
>TRBV6-5|TRBJ2-5|12
ASSQTGPQETQY
>TRBV5-1|TRBJ1-2|15
ASSLALGTEANYGYT
>TRBV29-1|TRBJ2-7|12
SVEKQGFSYEQY
>TRBV16|TRBJ1-3|13
ASSGGTSSGNTIY
>TRBV4-1|TRBJ2-2|11
ASSQDLDIGLF
>TRBV12-3/TRBV12-4|TRBJ1-5|11
ASSQGVNQPQH
>TRBV7-8|TRBJ1-4|12
ASSLNRANEKLF
>TRBV19|TRBJ1-1|13
ASSILGTATAEAF
>TRBV15|TRBJ1-3|12
ATSVTASGNTIY
>TRBV2|TRBJ1-5|16
ASSDRNPGAYSNQPQH
>TRBV21-1|TRBJ2-5|12
ASSKRQGKETQY
>TRBV14|TRBJ2-1|14
ASSPLVRLSYNEQF
>TRBV6-4|TRBJ2-6|13
ASSRRGSGANVLT
>TRBV2|TRBJ1-4|14
ASSTTGKGTNEKLF
>TRBV4-1|TRBJ2-6|15
ASSQPGQVSGANVLT
>TRBV9|TRBJ2-7|12
ASSEAGGTYEQY
>TRBV7-9|TRBJ2-7|11
ASSVGFSYEQY
>TRBV11-2|TRBJ2-7|11
ASSLEQTYEQY
>TRBV7-9|TRBJ2-7|15
ASSPTKTSGRPYEQY
>TRBV5-1|TRBJ1-1|10
ASSFRQDEAF
>TRBV11-2|TRBJ2-7|14
ASSGWTSGQTYEQY